Reported below is one TCR beta chain. Other nucleotide sequences in the sample specify the same CDR3. This CDR3 spans 11 amino acids. V was shortened by 3 bases and J by 8 bases, with 7 bases between the two germline ends. Libraries were prepared by immunoSEQ multiplex PCR; TCRdb keeps only in-frame clonotypes and omits some of them. The data hold about 340,000 clones, with approximately 90% observed a single time. The data stem from a study of blood T cell repertoires in COVID-19. The J gene is TRBJ1-1, the V gene TRBV12-3 or TRBV12-4; D ambiguous. The source is a woman between 18 and 30 years old who had recovered from COVID-19. Sequenced input: peripheral blood. The CDR3 nucleotides are TGTGCCAGCAGTTTCCTTACAGAAGCTTTCTTT. This sequence encodes CASSFLTEAFF.